Below, 14 T cell receptor beta chains from the same sample are listed, as sequenced in a study of T cell repertoires in cytomegalovirus infection. TCRdb passed the reads through MiXCR, listing each CDR3 protein once. Of a few hundred thousand distinct CDR3 sequences in the sample, about 44% were seen once. Which antigens these TCRs recognize remains unknown. Sequenced material: cultured PBMCs, taken from culture after CMV antigen stimulation. The receptors come from a human donor in good health (CMV status not recorded). Some clones in this sample may be carry-over from other donors' samples.

This clonotype turned up a few times. This rearrangement joins TRBV10-3 to TRBJ2-3; 7 bases line up with TRBD2. The V gene's germline CDR1 is ENHRY and CDR2 SYGVKD. This CDR3 is 13 amino acids long. The V segment lost 11 bases and the J segment 4 bases; nucleotides outside the gene matches: 9. The CDR3: CASSGGGSDTQYF. CDR3 DNA sequence: TGTGCCTCTAGCGGAGGAGGTTCAGATACGCAGTATTTT.

This clonotype was picked up one time. The genes are TRBV19 and TRBJ2-3, with D unclear. The V and J ends lost 5 bases and 2 bases respectively, with 14 bases between them. CDR1 and CDR2 from the germline V gene are LNHDA and SQIVND (reference sequence). The CDR3 spans 15 residues. The CDR3 DNA reads TGTGCCAGTAGTTTTCAGGCTGTTCTCACAGATACGCAGTATTTT. Translating it yields CASSFQAVLTDTQYF.

The rearrangement joins TRBV7-4 to TRBJ1-4; D is unresolved. Germline-derived CDR1 and CDR2 are SGHVT and SQSDAQ. Trimming cost V 5 bases and J 5 bases, with 9 bases left between them. This CDR3 has 13 residues. In DNA form, the CDR3 reads TGTGCCAGCAGCGCTCCCATGAATGAAAAACTGTTTTTT. Translation: CASSAPMNEKLFF. Complete variable domain (other parts from reference TRBV7-4 and TRBJ1-4): GAGVSQSPRYKVAKRGRDVALRCDSISGHVTLYWYRQTLGQGSEVLTYSQSDAQRDKSGRPSGRFSAERPERSVSTLKIQRTEQGDSAVYLCASSAPMNEKLFFGSGTQLSVL.

This sequence joins TRBV6-1 and TRBJ2-1; D might be TRBD2 (6 bases). This CDR3 spans 14 amino acids. Trimming stripped 0 bases from V and 10 bases from J, with 13 bases between. The V gene's germline CDR1 is MNHNS and CDR2 SASEGT. In DNA form, the CDR3 reads TGTGCCAGCAGTGAAGCGGTATGGGCGGGGGAGCAGTTCTTC. This encodes CASSEAVWAGEQFF.

This clonotype was picked up a small number of times. V is TRBV7-2 and J is TRBJ1-4, with 9 bases identical to TRBD1. The CDR3 totals 14 residues. The germline V gene has CDR1 SGHTA and CDR2 FQGNSA. V dropped 8 bases and J dropped 5; count of bases not matched to a gene: 6. The CDR3 is CASRETGGNEKLFF. In nucleotides, the CDR3 is TGTGCCAGCCGAGAGACAGGGGGGAATGAAAAACTGTTTTTT.

This clonotype was found many times. The chain carries TRBV7-9 and TRBJ2-6, with 8 bases fitting TRBD1. The V gene end was trimmed by 5 bases and the J gene end by 2 bases; junction bases not matched to a gene: 5. Germline V gene sequence: CDR1 SEHNR, CDR2 FQNEAQ (reference sequence). The CDR3 totals 16 residues. CDR3 protein: CASSQSGGAGANVLTF. The CDR3 nucleotides read TGTGCCAGCAGCCAGTCAGGGGGCGCTGGGGCCAACGTCCTGACTTTC.

This clonotype was seen more than once but under ten times. The chain employs TRBV7-6 and TRBJ2-7; no definite D call. This CDR3 has 13 amino acids. CDR1 and CDR2 (germline): SGHVS, FNYEAQ. V lost 2 bases to trimming and J lost 6 bases, with 11 bases between them. The DNA for the CDR3 is TGTGCCAGCAGCTTAACCGGAGCATCCGAGCAGTACTTC. Translating gives CASSLTGASEQYF.

This chain connects TRBV7-6 to TRBJ2-1; D is tentatively TRBD1 or TRBD2 (5 bases each). The length of the CDR3 is 14 residues. V lost 5 bases to trimming and J lost 6 bases, with 14 bases between them. Germline assignment: CDR1 SGHVS and CDR2 FNYEAQ. The CDR3, as DNA: TGTGCCAGCAGCGAGGGACCCCTAAGCAATGAGCAGTTCTTC. It is translated as CASSEGPLSNEQFF.

V is TRBV7-2 and J is TRBJ2-3; D is uncertain. Looked up from germline, CDR1 is SGHTA and CDR2 is FQGNSA. The CDR3 has 14 amino acids. V lost 5 bases and J lost 0, with 9 bases in between. CDR3 in amino acids: CASSPTYSTDTQYF. CDR3 nucleotide sequence: TGTGCCAGCAGCCCGACCTATAGCACAGATACGCAGTATTTT.

The sample holds one count of this clonotype. The chain joins TRBV4-1 to TRBJ2-4; TRBD2 might be the D (5 bases). With 4 bases removed from V and 0 bases from J, the gap between germline ends came to 16 bases. The germline CDR1 and CDR2 sequences are MGHRA and YSYEKL. CDR3 length: 17 amino acids. In DNA, the CDR3 is TGCGCCAGCAGCCGACCCACCCGGGGTTTAGCCAAAAACATTCAGTACTTC. Its translation: CASSRPTRGLAKNIQYF.

The chain combines TRBV19 with TRBJ1-1; D remains ambiguous. The length of the CDR3 is 12 residues. Germline V gene lookup returns CDR1 LNHDA and CDR2 SQIVND (reference sequence). V lost 4 bases, J lost 8 bases, and 11 bases lay in between. Here the CDR3 DNA reads TGTGCCAGTAGTACTCAGAGGCAAGAAGCTTTCTTT. This codes for CASSTQRQEAFF.

This clonotype showed up just a few times. The V gene is TRBV7-9, the J gene TRBJ2-5; 7 bases are a match to TRBD1. The V gene's germline CDR1 is SEHNR and CDR2 FQNEAQ (reference sequence). V lost 2 bases and J lost 4; bases outside the gene matches: 13. The CDR3 runs 17 residues. The chain's CDR3 is CASSLPGNRGLGETQYF. The CDR3 DNA reads TGTGCCAGCAGCTTACCTGGGAACAGGGGATTGGGAGAGACCCAGTACTTC.

The table lists this clonotype with a few counts. The gene calls are TRBV6-1 and TRBJ2-7; 8 nucleotides line up with TRBD2. Germline assignment: CDR1 MNHNS and CDR2 SASEGT. CDR3 length equals 13 residues. V trimming: 8 bases; J trimming: 4 bases; junction bases outside the gene matches: 7. CDR3 loop: CASLGTSRYEQYF. The CDR3 region has the DNA TGTGCCAGCCTGGGGACTAGTAGGTACGAGCAGTACTTC.

The V call is TRBV4-3, the J call TRBJ2-5; 9 bases are a match to TRBD2. V trimming: 4 bases; J trimming: 4 bases; junction bases outside the gene matches: 4. The V gene's germline CDR1 is LGHNA and CDR2 YSLEER. The CDR3 covers 14 residues. DNA for the CDR3: TGCGCCAGCAGCCTCGAGCGGGAGGCAGAGACCCAGTACTTC. It encodes CASSLEREAETQYF.